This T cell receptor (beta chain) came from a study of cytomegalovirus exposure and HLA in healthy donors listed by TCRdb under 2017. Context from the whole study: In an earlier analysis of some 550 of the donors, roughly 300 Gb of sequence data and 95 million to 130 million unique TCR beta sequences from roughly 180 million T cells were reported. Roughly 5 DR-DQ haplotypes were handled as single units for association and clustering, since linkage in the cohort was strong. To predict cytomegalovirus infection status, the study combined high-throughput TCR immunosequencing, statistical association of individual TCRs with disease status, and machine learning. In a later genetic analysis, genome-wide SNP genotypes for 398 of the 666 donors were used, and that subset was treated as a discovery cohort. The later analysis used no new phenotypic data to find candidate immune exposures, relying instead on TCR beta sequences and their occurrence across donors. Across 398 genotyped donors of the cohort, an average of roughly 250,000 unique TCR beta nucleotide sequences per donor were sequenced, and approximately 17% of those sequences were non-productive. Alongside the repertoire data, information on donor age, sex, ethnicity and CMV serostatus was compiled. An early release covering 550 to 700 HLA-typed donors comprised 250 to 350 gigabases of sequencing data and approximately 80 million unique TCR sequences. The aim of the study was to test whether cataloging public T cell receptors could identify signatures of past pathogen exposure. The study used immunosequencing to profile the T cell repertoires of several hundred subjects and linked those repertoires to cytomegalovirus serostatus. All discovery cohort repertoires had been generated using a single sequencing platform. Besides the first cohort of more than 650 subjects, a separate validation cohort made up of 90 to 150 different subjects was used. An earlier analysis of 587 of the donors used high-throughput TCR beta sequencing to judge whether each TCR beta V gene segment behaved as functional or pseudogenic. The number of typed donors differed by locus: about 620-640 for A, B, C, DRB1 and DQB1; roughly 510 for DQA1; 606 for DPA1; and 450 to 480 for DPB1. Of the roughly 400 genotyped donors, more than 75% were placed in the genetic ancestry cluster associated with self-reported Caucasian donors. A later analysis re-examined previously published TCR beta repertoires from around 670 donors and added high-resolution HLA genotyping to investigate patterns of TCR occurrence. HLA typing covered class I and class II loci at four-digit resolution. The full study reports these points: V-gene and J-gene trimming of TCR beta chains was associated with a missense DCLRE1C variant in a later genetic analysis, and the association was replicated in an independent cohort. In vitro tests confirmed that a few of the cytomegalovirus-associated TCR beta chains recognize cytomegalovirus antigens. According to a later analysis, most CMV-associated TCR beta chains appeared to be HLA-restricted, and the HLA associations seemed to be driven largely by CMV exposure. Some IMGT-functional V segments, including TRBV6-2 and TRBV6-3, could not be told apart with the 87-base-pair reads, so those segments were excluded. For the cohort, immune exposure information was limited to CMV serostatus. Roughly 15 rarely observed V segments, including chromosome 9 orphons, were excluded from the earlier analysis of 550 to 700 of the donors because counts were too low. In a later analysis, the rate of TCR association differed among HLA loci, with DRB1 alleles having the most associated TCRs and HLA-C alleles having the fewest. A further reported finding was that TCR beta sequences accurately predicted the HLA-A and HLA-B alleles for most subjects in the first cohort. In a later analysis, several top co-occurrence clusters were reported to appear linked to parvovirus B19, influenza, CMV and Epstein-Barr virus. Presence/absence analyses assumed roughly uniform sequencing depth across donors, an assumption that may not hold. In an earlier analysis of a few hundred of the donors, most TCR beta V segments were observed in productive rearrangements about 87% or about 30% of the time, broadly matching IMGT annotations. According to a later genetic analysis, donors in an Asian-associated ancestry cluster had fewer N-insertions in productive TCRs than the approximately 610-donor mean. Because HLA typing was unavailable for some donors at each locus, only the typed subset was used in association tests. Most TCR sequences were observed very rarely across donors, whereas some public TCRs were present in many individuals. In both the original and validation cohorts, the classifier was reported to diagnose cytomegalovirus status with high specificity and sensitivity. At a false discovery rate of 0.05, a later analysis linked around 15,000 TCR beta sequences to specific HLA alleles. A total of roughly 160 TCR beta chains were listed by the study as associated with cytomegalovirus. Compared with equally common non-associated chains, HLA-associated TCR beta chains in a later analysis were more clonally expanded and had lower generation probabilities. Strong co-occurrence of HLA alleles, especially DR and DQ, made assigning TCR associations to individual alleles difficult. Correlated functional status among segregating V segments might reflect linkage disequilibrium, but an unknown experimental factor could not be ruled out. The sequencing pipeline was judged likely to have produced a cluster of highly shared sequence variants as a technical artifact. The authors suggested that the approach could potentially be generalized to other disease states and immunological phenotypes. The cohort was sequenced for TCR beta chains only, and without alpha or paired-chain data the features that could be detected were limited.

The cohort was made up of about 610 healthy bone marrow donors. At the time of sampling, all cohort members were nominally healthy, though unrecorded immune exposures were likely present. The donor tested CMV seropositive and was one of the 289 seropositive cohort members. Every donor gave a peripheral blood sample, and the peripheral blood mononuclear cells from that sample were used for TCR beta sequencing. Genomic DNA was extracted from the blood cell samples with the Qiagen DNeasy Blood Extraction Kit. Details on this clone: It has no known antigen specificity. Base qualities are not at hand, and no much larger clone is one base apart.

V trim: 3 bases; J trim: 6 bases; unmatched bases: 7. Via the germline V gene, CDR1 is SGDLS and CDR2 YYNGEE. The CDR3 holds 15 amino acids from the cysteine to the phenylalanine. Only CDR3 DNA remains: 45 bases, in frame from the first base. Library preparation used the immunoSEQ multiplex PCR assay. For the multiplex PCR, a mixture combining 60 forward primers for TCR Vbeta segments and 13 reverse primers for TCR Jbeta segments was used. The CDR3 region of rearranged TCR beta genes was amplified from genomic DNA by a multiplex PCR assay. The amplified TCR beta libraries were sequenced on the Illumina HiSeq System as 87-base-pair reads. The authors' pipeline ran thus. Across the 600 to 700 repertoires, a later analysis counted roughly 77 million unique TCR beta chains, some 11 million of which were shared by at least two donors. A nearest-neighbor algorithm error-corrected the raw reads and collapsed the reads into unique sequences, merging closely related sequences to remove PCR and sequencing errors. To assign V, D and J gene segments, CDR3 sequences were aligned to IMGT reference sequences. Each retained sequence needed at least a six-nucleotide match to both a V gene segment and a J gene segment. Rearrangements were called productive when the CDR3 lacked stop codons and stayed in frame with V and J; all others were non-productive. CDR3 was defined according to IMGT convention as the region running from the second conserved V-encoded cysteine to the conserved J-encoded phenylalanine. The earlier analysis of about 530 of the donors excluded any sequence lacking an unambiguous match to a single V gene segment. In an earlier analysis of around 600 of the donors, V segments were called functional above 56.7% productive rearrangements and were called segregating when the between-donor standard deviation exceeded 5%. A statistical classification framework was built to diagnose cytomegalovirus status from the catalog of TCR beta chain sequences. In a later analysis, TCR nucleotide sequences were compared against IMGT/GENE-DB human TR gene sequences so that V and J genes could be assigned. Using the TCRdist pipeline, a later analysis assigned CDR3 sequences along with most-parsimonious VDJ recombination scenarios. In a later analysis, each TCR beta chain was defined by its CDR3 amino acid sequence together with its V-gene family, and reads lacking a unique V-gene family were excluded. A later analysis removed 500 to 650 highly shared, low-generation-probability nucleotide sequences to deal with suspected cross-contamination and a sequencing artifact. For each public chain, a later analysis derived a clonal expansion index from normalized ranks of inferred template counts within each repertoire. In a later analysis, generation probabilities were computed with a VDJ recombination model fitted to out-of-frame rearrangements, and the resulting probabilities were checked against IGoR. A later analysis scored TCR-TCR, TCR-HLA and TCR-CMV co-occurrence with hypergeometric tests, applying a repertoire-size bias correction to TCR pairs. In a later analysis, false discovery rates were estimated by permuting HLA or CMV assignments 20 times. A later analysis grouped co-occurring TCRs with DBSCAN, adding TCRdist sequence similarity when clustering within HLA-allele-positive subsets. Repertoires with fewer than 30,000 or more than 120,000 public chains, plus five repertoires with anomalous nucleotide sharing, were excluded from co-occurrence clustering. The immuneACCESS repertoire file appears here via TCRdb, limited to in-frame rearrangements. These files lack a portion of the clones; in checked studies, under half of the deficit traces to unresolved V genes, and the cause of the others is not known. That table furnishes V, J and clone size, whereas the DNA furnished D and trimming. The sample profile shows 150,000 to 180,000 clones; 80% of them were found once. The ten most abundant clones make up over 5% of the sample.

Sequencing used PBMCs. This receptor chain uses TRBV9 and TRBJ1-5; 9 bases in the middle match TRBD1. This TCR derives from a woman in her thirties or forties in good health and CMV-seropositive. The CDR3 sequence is CASSAGTGRSQPQHF. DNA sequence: TGTGCCAGCAGCGCCGGGACAGGGCGAAGTCAGCCCCAGCATTTT.